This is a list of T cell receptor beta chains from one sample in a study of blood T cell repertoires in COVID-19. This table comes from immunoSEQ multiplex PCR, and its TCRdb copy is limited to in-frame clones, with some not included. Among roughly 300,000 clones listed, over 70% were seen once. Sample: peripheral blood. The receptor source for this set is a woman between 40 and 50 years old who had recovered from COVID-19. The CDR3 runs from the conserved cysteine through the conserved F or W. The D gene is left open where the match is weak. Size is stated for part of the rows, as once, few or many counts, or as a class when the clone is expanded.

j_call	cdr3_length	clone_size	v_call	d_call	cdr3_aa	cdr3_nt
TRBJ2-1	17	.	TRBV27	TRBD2	CASSSPPRSGGANEQFF	TGTGCCAGCAGTAGCCCCCCCCGCAGCGGGGGGGCCAATGAGCAGTTCTTC
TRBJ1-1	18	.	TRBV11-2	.	CASSLSRGGGKKNTEAFF	TGTGCCAGCAGCTTAAGCAGGGGTGGGGGTAAAAAGAACACTGAAGCTTTCTTT
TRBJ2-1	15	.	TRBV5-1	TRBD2	CASSLGSLAGVEQFF	TGCGCCAGCAGCTTAGGTAGCCTAGCGGGGGTTGAGCAGTTCTTC
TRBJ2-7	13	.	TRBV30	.	CAWSGPGPHEQYF	TGTGCCTGGAGTGGGCCAGGGCCTCACGAGCAGTACTTC
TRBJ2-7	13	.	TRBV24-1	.	CATSDPLTYEQYF	TGTGCCACCAGTGACCCGTTAACCTACGAGCAGTACTTC
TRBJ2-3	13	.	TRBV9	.	CASSVTEVTTQYF	TGTGCCAGCAGCGTAACCGAGGTAACTACGCAGTATTTT
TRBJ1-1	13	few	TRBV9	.	CASAGRKNTEAFF	TGTGCCAGCGCGGGACGGAAGAACACTGAAGCTTTCTTT
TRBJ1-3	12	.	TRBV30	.	CAWSRRADTIYF	TGTGCCTGGAGTCGGCGGGCGGACACCATATATTTT
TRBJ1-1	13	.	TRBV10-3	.	CAISEGRGTEAFF	TGTGCCATCAGTGAGGGCCGGGGCACTGAAGCTTTCTTT
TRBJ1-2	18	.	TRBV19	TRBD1	CASSIDSASGGLFHGYTF	TGTGCCAGTAGTATAGATTCGGCCTCAGGGGGCCTCTTCCATGGCTACACCTTC
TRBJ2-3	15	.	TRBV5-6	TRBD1	CASSLRGGRGDTQYF	TGTGCCAGCAGCTTGCGAGGGGGCCGTGGAGATACGCAGTATTTT
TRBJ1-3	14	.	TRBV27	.	CASFYPSSGNTIYF	TGTGCCAGTTTTTATCCGAGCTCTGGAAACACCATATATTTT
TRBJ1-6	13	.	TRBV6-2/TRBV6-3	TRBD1	CASSPDRLKPLHF	TGTGCCAGCAGCCCGGACAGGTTGAAACCCCTCCACTTT
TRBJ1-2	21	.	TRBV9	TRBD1	CASSASLRQQGDPSALYGYTF	TGTGCCAGCAGCGCGTCCCTCAGACAACAGGGGGACCCCTCGGCCCTCTATGGCTACACCTTC
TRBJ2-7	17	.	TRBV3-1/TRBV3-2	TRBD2	CASSPPSGGYLLYEQYF	TGTGCCAGCAGCCCCCCTAGCGGGGGGTACCTTCTCTACGAGCAGTACTTC
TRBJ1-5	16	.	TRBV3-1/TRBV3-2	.	CASSQDSGLSNQPQHF	TGTGCCAGCAGCCAAGACAGTGGCCTTTCGAATCAGCCCCAGCATTTT
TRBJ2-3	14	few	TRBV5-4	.	CASSYQRPTDTQYF	TGTGCCAGCAGCTACCAGAGGCCCACAGATACGCAGTATTTT
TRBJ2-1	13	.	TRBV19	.	CASSIYRDNEQFF	TGTGCCAGTAGTATCTACAGGGACAATGAGCAGTTCTTC
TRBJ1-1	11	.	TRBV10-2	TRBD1	CASSPGTAAFF	TGCGCCAGCAGTCCCGGGACAGCGGCTTTCTTT
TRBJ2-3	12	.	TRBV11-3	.	CASSPGVDTQYF	TGTGCCAGCAGCCCGGGGGTCGATACGCAGTATTTT
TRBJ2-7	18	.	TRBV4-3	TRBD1	CASSQDPTGGSPLGEQYF	TGCGCCAGCAGCCAAGATCCTACAGGGGGCTCCCCCTTAGGCGAGCAGTACTTC
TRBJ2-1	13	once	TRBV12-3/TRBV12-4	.	CASIWGRGNEQFF	TGTGCCAGCATCTGGGGGCGCGGCAATGAGCAGTTCTTC
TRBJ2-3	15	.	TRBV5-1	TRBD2	CASNPSGGATDTQYF	TGCGCCAGCAACCCAAGCGGGGGGGCGACAGATACGCAGTATTTT
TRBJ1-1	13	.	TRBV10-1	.	CASSEGQGSEAFF	TGCGCCAGCAGTGAGGGGCAGGGTTCTGAAGCTTTCTTT
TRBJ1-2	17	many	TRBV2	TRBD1	CASTGGDLTGKGYGYTF	TGTGCCAGCACCGGAGGGGATCTGACAGGGAAAGGCTATGGCTACACCTTC
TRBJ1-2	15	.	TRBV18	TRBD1	CASSPPTGGPYGYTF	TGTGCCAGCTCACCACCAACAGGGGGCCCCTATGGCTACACCTTC
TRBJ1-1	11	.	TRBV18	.	CASLSGTEAFF	TGTGCCAGCCTCTCGGGCACTGAAGCTTTCTTT
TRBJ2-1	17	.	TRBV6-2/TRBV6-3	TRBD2	CASSSTEGLAGNNEQFF	TGTGCCAGCAGTTCCACGGAAGGACTAGCGGGGAACAATGAGCAGTTCTTC
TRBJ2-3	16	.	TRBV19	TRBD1	CASSKQGASGTDTQYF	TGTGCCAGTAGTAAGCAGGGGGCTAGCGGCACAGATACGCAGTATTTT
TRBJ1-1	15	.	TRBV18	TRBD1	CASSLGQGKVTEAFF	TGTGCCAGCTCCCTTGGACAGGGGAAGGTCACTGAAGCTTTCTTT
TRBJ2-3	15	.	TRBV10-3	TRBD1	CAISDGTVSTDTQYF	TGTGCCATCAGTGACGGGACAGTGAGCACAGATACGCAGTATTTT
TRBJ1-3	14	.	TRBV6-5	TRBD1	CASRDRSSGNTIYF	TGTGCCAGCAGGGACAGGAGCTCTGGAAACACCATATATTTT
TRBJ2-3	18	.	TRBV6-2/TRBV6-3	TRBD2	CASSPAGGGPGSTDTQYF	TGTGCCAGCAGTCCGGCGGGCGGGGGGCCGGGGAGCACAGATACGCAGTATTTT
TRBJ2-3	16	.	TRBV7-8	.	CASSPKIIASTDTQYF	TGTGCCAGCAGCCCAAAAATAATAGCTAGCACAGATACGCAGTATTTT
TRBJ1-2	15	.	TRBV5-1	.	CASTPAGVANYGYTF	TGCGCCAGCACCCCGGCCGGGGTAGCTAACTATGGCTACACCTTC
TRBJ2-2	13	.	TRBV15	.	CATSRDRSGELFF	TGTGCCACCAGCAGAGATCGGTCGGGGGAGCTGTTTTTT
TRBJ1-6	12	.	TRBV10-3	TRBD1	CAIGQGYSPLHF	TGTGCCATCGGACAGGGCTATTCACCCCTCCACTTT
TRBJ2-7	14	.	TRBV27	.	CASSGSGGPYEQYF	TGTGCCAGCAGTGGCTCGGGGGGCCCCTACGAGCAGTACTTC
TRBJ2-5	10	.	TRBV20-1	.	CSARGGTQYF	TGCAGTGCTAGAGGAGGGACCCAGTACTTC
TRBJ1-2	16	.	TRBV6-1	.	CASSEEETTANYGYTF	TGTGCCAGCAGTGAGGAAGAAACCACAGCTAACTATGGCTACACCTTC
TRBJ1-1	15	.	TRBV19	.	CASSIWQPYGAEAFF	TGTGCCAGTAGTATCTGGCAGCCGTACGGGGCTGAAGCTTTCTTT
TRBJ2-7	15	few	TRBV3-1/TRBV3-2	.	CASSQTGTPISKQYF	TGTGCCAGCAGCCAAACCGGGACACCAATCTCCAAGCAGTACTTC
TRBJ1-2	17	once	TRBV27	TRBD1	CASSSYTGEKRLRGYTF	TGTGCCAGCAGTTCGTATACAGGGGAGAAGCGGTTGAGAGGCTACACCTTC
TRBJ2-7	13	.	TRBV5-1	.	CASSLEEVKEQYF	TGCGCCAGCAGCTTGGAGGAGGTTAAGGAGCAGTACTTC
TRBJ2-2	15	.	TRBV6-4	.	CASSAEYWNTGELFF	TGTGCCAGCAGTGCCGAATACTGGAACACCGGGGAGCTGTTTTTT
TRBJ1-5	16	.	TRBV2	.	CASSDGTRNGNQPQHF	TGTGCCAGCAGTGATGGGACAAGGAACGGTAATCAGCCCCAGCATTTT
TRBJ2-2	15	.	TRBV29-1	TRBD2	CSVDVAGANTGELFF	TGCAGCGTTGACGTAGCGGGAGCGAACACCGGGGAGCTGTTTTTT
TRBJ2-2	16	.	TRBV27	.	CASSFWALGDTGELFF	TGTGCCAGTTCCTTCTGGGCTCTGGGAGACACCGGGGAGCTGTTTTTT
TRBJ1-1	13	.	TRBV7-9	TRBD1	CASSPRGHTEAFF	TGTGCCAGCAGCCCTAGGGGGCACACTGAAGCTTTCTTT
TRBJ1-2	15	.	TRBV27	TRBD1	CASGGQGKGNYGYTF	TGTGCCAGCGGGGGACAGGGGAAAGGGAACTATGGCTACACCTTC
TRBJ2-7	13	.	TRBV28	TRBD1	CASRGQGGYEQYF	TGTGCCAGCAGAGGACAGGGCGGATACGAGCAGTACTTC
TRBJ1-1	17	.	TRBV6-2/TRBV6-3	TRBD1	CASSYPPGQVLNTEAFF	TGTGCCAGCAGTTACCCCCCCGGACAGGTCCTGAACACTGAAGCTTTCTTT
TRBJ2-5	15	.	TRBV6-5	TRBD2	CASKGGLAGEETQYF	TGTGCCAGCAAGGGGGGACTAGCGGGTGAAGAGACCCAGTACTTC
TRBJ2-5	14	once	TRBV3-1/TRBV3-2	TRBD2	CASSQASAGEAQYF	TGTGCCAGCAGCCAAGCCTCGGCGGGGGAGGCCCAGTACTTC
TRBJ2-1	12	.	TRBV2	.	CASTGGYNEQFF	TGTGCCAGCACCGGGGGATACAATGAGCAGTTCTTC
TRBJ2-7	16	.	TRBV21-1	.	CASSSGGGTGVNEQYF	TGTGCCAGCAGCTCCGGGGGAGGGACAGGGGTGAACGAGCAGTACTTC
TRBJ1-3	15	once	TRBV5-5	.	CASSLAGLSGNTIYF	TGTGCCAGCAGCTTGGCAGGTCTCTCTGGAAACACCATATATTTT
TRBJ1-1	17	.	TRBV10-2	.	CASSESQGRGPSTEAFF	TGCGCCAGCAGTGAGTCCCAGGGGCGCGGTCCTTCCACTGAAGCTTTCTTT
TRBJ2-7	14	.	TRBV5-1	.	CASSENPGTYEQYF	TGCGCCAGCAGCGAGAACCCAGGGACCTACGAGCAGTACTTC